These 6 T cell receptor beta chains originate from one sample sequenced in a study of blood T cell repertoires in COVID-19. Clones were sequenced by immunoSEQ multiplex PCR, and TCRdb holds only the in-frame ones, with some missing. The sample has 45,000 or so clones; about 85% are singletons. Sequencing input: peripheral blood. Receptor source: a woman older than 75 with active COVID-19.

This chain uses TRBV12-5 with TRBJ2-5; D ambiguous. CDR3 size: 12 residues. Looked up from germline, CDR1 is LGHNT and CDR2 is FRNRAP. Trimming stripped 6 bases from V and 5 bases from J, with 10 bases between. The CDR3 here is CASGTNSETQYF. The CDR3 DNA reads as TGTGCTAGTGGGACAAACTCGGAGACCCAGTACTTC.

The CDR3 nucleotides are TGTGCCAGCAGGCAGGGTACGAACACCGGGGAGCTGTTTTTT. Encoded protein: CASRQGTNTGELFF. This rearrangement joins TRBV7-2 to TRBJ2-2; possibly TRBD1 for D (5 bases). The V gene's germline CDR1 is SGHTA and CDR2 FQGNSA. The CDR3 has 14 amino acids. Trimming shortened V by 6 bases and J by 0 bases, and 8 bases separated the two germline ends.

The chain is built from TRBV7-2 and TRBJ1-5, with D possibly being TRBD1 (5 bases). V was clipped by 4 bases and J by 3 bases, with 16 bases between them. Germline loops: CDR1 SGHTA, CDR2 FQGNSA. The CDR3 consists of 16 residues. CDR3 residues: CASSSGGAVSNQPQHF. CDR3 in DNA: TGTGCCAGCAGCTCAGGAGGGGCCGTTTCCAATCAGCCCCAGCATTTT.

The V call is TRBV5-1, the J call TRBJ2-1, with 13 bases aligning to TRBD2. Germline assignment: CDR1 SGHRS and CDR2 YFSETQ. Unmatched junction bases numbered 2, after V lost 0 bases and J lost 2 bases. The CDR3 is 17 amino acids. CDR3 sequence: CASSLGLAGGTYNEQFF. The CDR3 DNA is TGCGCCAGCAGCTTGGGACTAGCGGGGGGTACCTACAATGAGCAGTTCTTC.

In nucleotides, the CDR3 is TGCGCCAGCAGTTCTTTCGGGGGGCGCGGGGAGACCCAGTACTTC. Protein product: CASSSFGGRGETQYF. This chain connects TRBV5-1 to TRBJ2-5; D possibly corresponds to TRBD2 (7 bases). The CDR3 runs 15 residues. Germline V gene data show CDR1 as SGHRS and CDR2 as YFSETQ. V lost 5 bases and J lost 5, with 19 bases in between. Filled out from reference TRBV5-1 and TRBJ2-5, the complete variable domain reads KAGVTQTPRYLIKTRGQQVTLSCSPISGHRSVSWYQQTPGQGLQFLFEYFSETQRNKGNFPGRFSGRQFSNSRSEMNVSTLELGDSALYLCASSSFGGRGETQYFGPGTRLLVL.

CDR3 nucleotides: TGTGCCAGCAGAGAAGACAGGGGTTCGAACACTGAAGCTTTCTTT. As protein: CASREDRGSNTEAFF. V is TRBV27 and J is TRBJ1-1; TRBD1 aligns across 8 bases. From germline, CDR1 is MNHEY and CDR2 SMNVEV (reference sequence). The CDR3 loop spans 15 amino acids. Germline trimming cut 6 bases from V and 1 base from J; bases unmatched to any gene: 7.